This entry describes one T cell receptor (beta chain). Its specificity is not known. Time point meaning: blood from clinic visit 5 months post-surgery; TSC patient then seizure free. The sequenced cases were selected for having the highest brain T cell transcript signatures. At least one anti-epileptic drug was given before surgery. Trimming pared 1 base from V and 7 bases from J, leaving 5 bases between. Germline CDR1 GTSNPN, CDR2 SVGIG (reference sequence). The CDR3 is 11 amino acids. The data originate from a study of brain T cells in children with intractable seizures. General study findings and limits: Absence of clones before surgery may stem from lower sequencing depth. Patients' HCMV serostatus was unknown; virus specificity rests on CDR3 similarity alone.

TCRdb's copy holds only in-frame clones and misses some; the assay was immunoSEQ multiplex PCR. The data contain hundreds of thousands of clones, over 90% of them singletons. The clonotype comes from a boy in the first two years of life with tuberous sclerosis and intractable seizures. Source: peripheral blood, taken around 5 months after surgery. This rearrangement joins TRBV30 to TRBJ2-1, with no clear D. CDR3 amino acids: CAWSAHNEQFF. The CDR3 DNA reads TGTGCCTGGAGTGCACATAATGAGCAGTTCTTC.